The 20 T cell receptor beta chains reported below all come from one sample, sequenced in a study of beta chain features in type 1 diabetes. Since all of the isolated RNA was reverse transcribed, expressed TCRB transcripts were what got sequenced. TCRdb keeps only in-frame clones here, not all; method: immunoSEQ multiplex PCR. Of over 700,000 clones in the sample, 17% were seen once. Source material: naive CD4+ T cells from blood. The origin of the receptors is a woman in her late teens or twenties in good health.

This clone was counted a few times. The same CDR3 also results from other DNA sequences found in this sample. The rearrangement joins TRBV20-1 to TRBJ1-2, with D unclear. The CDR3 runs to 10 residues. V dropped 1 base and J dropped 4 bases, with 1 base sitting between them. Germline V gene lookup returns CDR1 DFQATT and CDR2 SNEGSKA (reference sequence). CDR3: CSARGYGYTF. In nucleotides, the CDR3 is TGCAGTGCTAGAGGCTATGGCTACACCTTC.

In its sample, this clone was seen a few times. The chain combines TRBV14 with TRBJ2-5; D may be TRBD2 (6 bases). The germline CDR1 and CDR2 sequences are SGHDN and FVKESK. The CDR3 extends over 15 amino acids. V gave up 9 bases and J gave up 0 bases, with 17 bases separating them. The CDR3 nucleotides read TGTGCCAGAAACCCGGGAGAACGGAACCAAGAGACCCAGTACTTC. Its protein product is CARNPGERNQETQYF. Together with reference TRBV14 and TRBJ2-5, the CDR3 gives the full variable domain: EAGVTQFPSHSVIEKGQTVTLRCDPISGHDNLYWYRRVMGKEIKFLLHFVKESKQDESGMPNNRFLAERTGGTYSTLKVQPAELEDSGVYFCARNPGERNQETQYFGPGTRLLVL.

The table lists this clone with a few counts. This chain links TRBV5-5 with TRBJ1-2; no firm D call. The V gene lost 1 base and the J gene lost 7 bases, with 8 bases spanning the gap. The CDR3 totals 12 residues. CDR1 SGHKS and CDR2 YYEKEE come from the germline V gene (reference sequence). CDR3 sequence reads: CASSLRHSGYTF. The CDR3 DNA sequence: TGTGCCAGCAGCTTGCGGCATAGTGGCTACACCTTC.

This clone was counted only a few times. The rearrangement links TRBV28 to TRBJ2-6; no reliable D call. The V gene's germline CDR1 is MDHEN and CDR2 SYDVKM. The germline V and J ends were trimmed by 5 bases and 3 bases, with 11 bases remaining between them. This CDR3 spans 15 amino acids. CDR3 in amino acids: CASSPPTRGANVLTF. For the CDR3, the DNA is TGTGCCAGCAGTCCACCCACGCGTGGGGCCAACGTCCTGACTTTC.

Of note for this clone: Distinct nucleotide sequences in the sample also encode this CDR3. CDR3 sequence (DNA): TGCAGTGCTGCAAGCTACAATGAGCAGTTCTTC. It specifies CSAASYNEQFF. V is TRBV20-1 and J is TRBJ2-1; D unclear. The CDR3 is made up of 11 amino acids. CDR1 DFQATT and CDR2 SNEGSKA come from the germline V gene (reference sequence). Trimming removed 5 bases from V and 3 bases from J, with 5 bases in between.

The chain employs TRBV7-2 and TRBJ2-5, with 10 nucleotides matching TRBD2. The CDR3 extends over 16 amino acids. With 6 bases clipped from V and 4 bases from J, the junction kept 11 bases outside the gene matches. Germline lookup yields CDR1 SGHTA and CDR2 FQGNSA. CDR3 DNA: TGTGCCAGCAGTTACTCCGGGACTAGCGCGTCAGAGACCCAGTACTTC. It translates to CASSYSGTSASETQYF.

A few counts support this clone. V usage is TRBV18 and J usage is TRBJ1-1; no clear D gene. The CDR3 loop spans 16 amino acids. Germline values: CDR1 KGHSH, CDR2 LQKENI. The ends were cut back, 2 bases at V and 0 bases at J, with 13 bases in the middle. CDR3 sequence reads: CASSPAVKLMNTEAFF. The CDR3 region has the DNA TGTGCCAGCTCACCAGCTGTAAAGCTCATGAACACTGAAGCTTTCTTT.

The genes are TRBV7-9 and TRBJ2-3; 12 nucleotides line up with TRBD2. Trimming cost V 3 bases and J 11 bases; bases outside gene matches: 9. The CDR3 is made up of 15 amino acids. Germline CDR1 reads SEHNR; CDR2 reads FQNEAQ (reference sequence). DNA for the CDR3: TGTGCCAGCAGCTTGCTAGCGGGAGGGGTTGAAGGGCAGTATTTT. This translates into CASSLLAGGVEGQYF.

This CDR3 reads CASRKRASGANVLTF. CDR3 nucleotides: TGTGCCAGTAGAAAAAGAGCCTCTGGGGCCAACGTCCTGACTTTC. This sequence joins TRBV19 and TRBJ2-6; no clear D. CDR1 is LNHDA and CDR2 is SQIVND in the germline V gene (reference sequence). V lost 6 bases, J lost 0 bases, and 9 bases lay in between. CDR3 size: 15 residues.

This rearrangement joins TRBV5-6 to TRBJ2-1; D call uncertain. The germline CDR1 and CDR2 sequences are SGHDT and YYEEEE. Trimming stripped 0 bases from V and 11 bases from J, with 6 bases between. The CDR3 contains 11 residues. CDR3 sequence reads: CASSLVGKQFF. DNA of the CDR3: TGTGCCAGCAGCTTGGTTGGGAAGCAGTTCTTC.

The chain employs TRBV28 and TRBJ1-5, with D maybe TRBD1 (6 bases). The CDR3 is 14 amino acids. Germline V gene sequence: CDR1 MDHEN, CDR2 SYDVKM. V was cut by 5 bases and J by 6 bases, with 14 bases left in between. The CDR3: CASSHREWGQPQHF. CDR3 sequence (DNA): TGTGCCAGCAGTCACAGGGAATGGGGTCAGCCCCAGCATTTT. The whole variable domain, remainder taken from reference TRBV28 and TRBJ1-5, is DVKVTQSSRYLVKRTGEKVFLECVQDMDHENMFWYRQDPGLGLRLIYFSYDVKMKEKGDIPEGYSVSREKKERFSLILESASTNQTSMYLCASSHREWGQPQHFGDGTRLSIL.

This clone was detected only a few times. The J gene is TRBJ2-1, the V gene TRBV18, with D unclear. The length of the CDR3 is 12 residues. Trimming shortened V by 1 base and J by 13 bases, and 11 bases separated the two germline ends. CDR1 and CDR2 from the germline V gene are KGHSH and LQKENI. In DNA form, the CDR3 reads TGTGCCAGCTCACCACTGCCACAGCAACAGTTCTTC. Residues: CASSPLPQQQFF.

J is TRBJ1-3 and V is TRBV7-9; D is ambiguous. The CDR3 length is 15 residues. Germline loops: CDR1 SEHNR, CDR2 FQNEAQ (reference sequence). V lost 0 bases and J lost 1, with 7 bases in between. CDR3 region: CASSLAQPSGNTIYF. The CDR3 coding sequence is TGTGCCAGCAGCTTAGCCCAGCCGTCTGGAAACACCATATATTTT.

The chain carries TRBV11-1 and TRBJ2-4; 7 bases map to TRBD1. The germline V gene has CDR1 SGHAT and CDR2 FQDESV (reference sequence). The V and J ends lost 5 bases and 0 bases, in that order; junction bases with no gene match: 10. The CDR3 length is 17 residues. The CDR3, as DNA: TGTGCCAGCAGCGAAACCGGGACAGTCTTAGCCAAAAACATTCAGTACTTC. Its translation: CASSETGTVLAKNIQYF.

The chain employs TRBV5-4 and TRBJ2-7; no clear D. The CDR3 has 14 residues. The germline gives CDR1 SGHNT, CDR2 YYREEE (reference sequence). Trimming removed 0 bases at V and 2 bases at J, with 9 bases between. The CDR3 DNA reads as TGTGCCAGCAGCTTGGCCCAGAATACCTACGAGCAGTACTTC. Encoded protein: CASSLAQNTYEQYF.

This chain connects TRBV5-6 to TRBJ2-7, with D unresolved. V was clipped by 2 bases and J by 6 bases, with 15 bases between them. The CDR3 runs 14 residues. CDR1 is SGHDT, CDR2 YYEEEE, per germline. CDR3 DNA: TGTGCCAGCAGCTTCGGGCCCTCGAAGGGCGAGCAGTACTTC. This encodes CASSFGPSKGEQYF. The complete variable domain, with remaining parts taken from reference TRBV5-6 and TRBJ2-7, reads DAGVTQSPTHLIKTRGQQVTLRCSPKSGHDTVSWYQQALGQGPQFIFQYYEEEERQRGNFPDRFSGHQFPNYSSELNVNALLLGDSALYLCASSFGPSKGEQYFGPGTRLTVT.

A few counts support this clone. The chain combines TRBV29-1 with TRBJ2-7, with TRBD2 matching 7 bases. From germline, CDR1 is SQVTM and CDR2 ANQGSEA. Unmatched junction bases numbered 16, after V lost 3 bases and J lost 2 bases. The CDR3 is 17 residues long. The CDR3 DNA sequence: TGCAGCGTTGAGTTCTACAGCACTAGCGCGCGAACCTACGAGCAGTACTTC. This sequence encodes CSVEFYSTSARTYEQYF.

Comments on this clone: A read error may produce the germline difference seen at one junction end. The rearrangement links TRBV28 to TRBJ1-5; TRBD1 matches 10 bases. The CDR3 spans 15 residues. The germline gives CDR1 MDHEN, CDR2 SYDVKM. The CDR3 DNA sequence: TGTGCCTGCAGTAGGACAGGGGGTGGCAATCAGCCCCAGCATTTT. The encoded protein is CACSRTGGGNQPQHF.

A few counts support this clone. The J gene is TRBJ2-6, the V gene TRBV10-3; 7 positions agree with TRBD1. The CDR3 covers 18 residues. Unmatched junction bases numbered 9, after V lost 4 bases and J lost 0 bases. The germline gives CDR1 ENHRY, CDR2 SYGVKD. CDR3 DNA sequence: TGTGCCATCAGTGCAAGCCCCGACAGGGCCTCTGGGGCCAACGTCCTGACTTTC. The encoded protein is CAISASPDRASGANVLTF.

This clone turned up a few times. V is TRBV5-4 and J is TRBJ2-7; possibly TRBD1 for D (7 bases). Looked up from germline, CDR1 is SGHNT and CDR2 is YYREEE (reference sequence). CDR3 length: 13 amino acids. V was shortened by 0 bases and J by 6 bases, with 10 bases between the two germline ends. This CDR3 is CASSLVQGGEQYF. CDR3 DNA: TGTGCCAGCAGCTTGGTCCAGGGGGGCGAGCAGTACTTC.